These 18 T cell receptor beta chains came from one sample sequenced in a study of T cell responses to AZD1222 COVID-19 vaccine. Data came from immunoSEQ multiplex PCR; TCRdb stores just in-frame clones and leaves some out. The top ten clones hold around 21% of a sample with 70,000 to 90,000 clones, more than 75% of them seen once. Sequenced material: peripheral blood, taken on day 0 of AZD1222 vaccination. All receptors come from an adult in good health.

This chain joins TRBV7-9 and TRBJ1-5; 7 positions agree with TRBD1. Trimming at V came to 5 bases and at J to 5 bases, leaving 9 bases not matched to a gene. Germline values: CDR1 SEHNR, CDR2 FQNEAQ (reference sequence). CDR3 length: 15 amino acids. The CDR3 loop reads CASSPLRGGDQPQHF. The CDR3 nucleotides are TGTGCCAGCAGCCCCCTCCGAGGGGGCGATCAGCCCCAGCATTTT.

In regard to this clone: Other DNA sequences in the sample encode the same CDR3. This chain joins TRBV5-1 and TRBJ2-2; D remains unclear. This CDR3 has 15 residues. Trimming cost V 2 bases and J 1 base, with 9 bases left between them. Germline V gene lookup returns CDR1 SGHRS and CDR2 YFSETQ. CDR3: CASSLFEQNTGELFF. The CDR3 DNA reads TGCGCCAGCAGCTTATTTGAGCAGAACACCGGGGAGCTGTTTTTT. Looking up the rest from reference TRBV5-1 and TRBJ2-2 gives the full variable domain: KAGVTQTPRYLIKTRGQQVTLSCSPISGHRSVSWYQQTPGQGLQFLFEYFSETQRNKGNFPGRFSGRQFSNSRSEMNVSTLELGDSALYLCASSLFEQNTGELFFGEGSRLTVL.

The chain combines TRBV5-6 with TRBJ2-3; D not certain. Germline CDR1 and CDR2: SGHDT and YYEEEE. This CDR3 is built from 12 residues. Trimming stripped 1 base from V and 9 bases from J, with 9 bases between. CDR3 residues: CASSLTGQTQYF. CDR3 nucleotide sequence: TGTGCCAGCAGCTTGACCGGGCAGACGCAGTATTTT.

This clone came up once. This chain connects TRBV5-6 to TRBJ2-3; TRBD2 aligns across 11 bases. Germline V CDR1 and CDR2: SGHDT, YYEEEE. V dropped 5 bases and J dropped 2; count of bases not matched to a gene: 4. The CDR3 covers 15 residues. The CDR3, as DNA: TGTGCCAGCAGTCCGGGACTAGCGGCCACAGATACGCAGTATTTT. Translated: CASSPGLAATDTQYF.

The CDR3 spells CASSSASGSTDTQYF. CDR3 in DNA: TGTGCCAGCAGCTCAGCTAGCGGGAGCACAGATACGCAGTATTTT. V and J are TRBV7-9 and TRBJ2-3; 8 positions agree with TRBD2. Germline V gene data show CDR1 as SEHNR and CDR2 as FQNEAQ (reference sequence). The CDR3 contains 15 residues. With V trimmed by 4 bases and J by 0 bases, 3 bases remained unmatched.

This rearrangement joins TRBV5-1 to TRBJ2-7; TRBD2 agrees at 7 bases. The CDR3 covers 16 residues. Germline assignment: CDR1 SGHRS and CDR2 YFSETQ. Trimming removed 0 bases from V and 2 bases from J; junction bases left unmatched: 8. This chain's CDR3 is CASSLDQLAETYEQYF. The CDR3 coding sequence is TGCGCCAGCAGCTTGGATCAGCTAGCGGAGACCTACGAGCAGTACTTC.

The J gene is TRBJ1-1, the V gene TRBV10-1; no definite D call. The CDR3 is 13 amino acids. Trimming shortened V by 6 bases and J by 2 bases, and 10 bases separated the two germline ends. Per the germline V gene, CDR1 is WNHNN and CDR2 is SYGVQD (reference sequence). The CDR3 region has the DNA TGCGCCAGCAGCGACCAGTTAAACACTGAAGCTTTCTTT. This gives the protein CASSDQLNTEAFF.

The rearrangement joins TRBV10-3 to TRBJ2-7; D may be TRBD1 (6 bases). The ends were cut back, 5 bases at V and 6 bases at J, with 14 bases in the middle. The germline V gene encodes CDR1 ENHRY and CDR2 SYGVKD. This CDR3 is 13 amino acids long. DNA for the CDR3: TGTGCCATCAGTTCCGGGCTAGGGGGCGAGCAGTACTTC. This codes for CAISSGLGGEQYF.

This clone appeared a few times. The chain recombines TRBV19 with TRBJ2-1; 12 nucleotides match TRBD2. V dropped 7 bases and J dropped 0; count of bases not matched to a gene: 10. The CDR3 is 18 residues long. CDR1 LNHDA and CDR2 SQIVND come from the germline V gene (reference sequence). The CDR3 bases are TGTGCCAGTAACGGCCTAGCGGGAGGGGAAAGCTCCTACAATGAGCAGTTCTTC. Its protein is CASNGLAGGESSYNEQFF.

This clone was observed a single time. The rearrangement uses TRBV10-3 and TRBJ1-2, with a tentative D call TRBD1 (5 bases). Germline CDR1 and CDR2: ENHRY and SYGVKD. V was clipped by 10 bases and J by 7 bases, with 28 bases between them. The CDR3 has 16 amino acids. The CDR3 is CATHGMQGRNYSGYTF. The CDR3 region has the DNA TGTGCCACCCATGGAATGCAGGGAAGAAACTATAGTGGCTACACCTTC.

V usage is TRBV5-1 and J usage is TRBJ2-7; D uncertain. CDR3 length: 14 amino acids. CDR1 SGHRS and CDR2 YFSETQ come from the germline V gene. V lost 0 bases and J lost 3, with 10 bases in between. CDR3: CASSLGAGSYEQYF. The CDR3 DNA reads TGCGCCAGCAGCTTGGGGGCAGGTAGCTACGAGCAGTACTTC.

The chain joins TRBV20-1 to TRBJ2-7; D is perhaps TRBD1 (7 bases). From germline, CDR1 is DFQATT and CDR2 SNEGSKA (reference sequence). V was shortened by 7 bases and J by 6 bases, with 13 bases between the two germline ends. CDR3 length equals 11 residues. The CDR3 spells CSGRGAGEQYF. The CDR3 nucleotides are TGCAGTGGCAGGGGGGCGGGCGAGCAGTACTTC.

This clone is medium-sized (0.01 to 0.1%) by share. This rearrangement joins TRBV5-1 to TRBJ1-1; TRBD1 might be the D (6 bases). The CDR3 totals 14 residues. Germline CDR1 is SGHRS and CDR2 is YFSETQ. The germline V and J ends were trimmed by 1 base and 10 bases, with 17 bases remaining between them. The DNA for the CDR3 is TGCGCCAGCAGCTTGTCGGCAGGGGACCGGTCAGCTTTCTTT. It yields the protein CASSLSAGDRSAFF. Full variable domain (rest looked up from reference TRBV5-1 and TRBJ1-1): KAGVTQTPRYLIKTRGQQVTLSCSPISGHRSVSWYQQTPGQGLQFLFEYFSETQRNKGNFPGRFSGRQFSNSRSEMNVSTLELGDSALYLCASSLSAGDRSAFFGQGTRLTVV.

The rearrangement uses TRBV19 and TRBJ1-5, with 9 positions matching TRBD1. The CDR3 has 14 amino acids. The V and J ends lost 4 bases and 4 bases, in that order; junction bases with no gene match: 2. CDR1 and CDR2 from the germline V gene are LNHDA and SQIVND (reference sequence). The CDR3 DNA is TGTGCCAGTAGTACCGGGACAGGGAATCAGCCCCAGCATTTT. Protein sequence: CASSTGTGNQPQHF. Using reference TRBV19 and TRBJ1-5 for the parts outside the CDR3, the full variable domain is DGGITQSPKYLFRKEGQNVTLSCEQNLNHDAMYWYRQDPGQGLRLIYYSQIVNDFQKGDIAEGYSVSREKKESFPLTVTSAQKNPTAFYLCASSTGTGNQPQHFGDGTRLSIL.

The chain employs TRBV11-2 and TRBJ2-1; D call uncertain. CDR3 length: 14 amino acids. CDR1 is SGHAT and CDR2 is FQNNGV in the germline V gene. Trimming stripped 3 bases from V and 4 bases from J, with 10 bases between. In DNA form, the CDR3 reads TGTGCCAGCAGCTTCACACGGAATTACAATGAGCAGTTCTTC. Amino acids: CASSFTRNYNEQFF.

The CDR3 sequence is CASGQYNQPQHF. The DNA for the CDR3 is TGTGCCAGCGGGCAGTATAATCAGCCCCAGCATTTT. The chain recombines TRBV12-3 or TRBV12-4 with TRBJ1-5; D is unresolved. The V and J ends lost 8 bases and 4 bases respectively, with 9 bases between them. CDR3 length equals 12 residues.

The chain uses TRBV20-1 and TRBJ1-2; a possible D gene is TRBD1 (5 bases). The CDR3 has 11 amino acids. V was shortened by 5 bases and J by 10 bases, with 14 bases between the two germline ends. The germline CDR1 and CDR2 sequences are DFQATT and SNEGSKA (reference sequence). CDR3 loop: CSAPQGFLYTF. As DNA, the CDR3 is TGCAGTGCTCCCCAGGGTTTTCTCTACACCTTC.

The chain uses TRBV18 and TRBJ1-5; D is undetermined. The CDR3 has 12 amino acids. Germline V gene sequence: CDR1 KGHSH, CDR2 LQKENI. Trimming took off 4 bases at V and 3 bases at J, with 4 bases between the two ends. CDR3: CASSLTNQPQHF. DNA for the CDR3: TGTGCCAGCTCACTAACCAATCAGCCCCAGCATTTT.